The clone carrying this TCR beta chain was counted many times. No antigen is known for it. This entry is derived from a study of blood T cells in healthy people across ages. Study-wide results and caveats: Older age coincided with a roughly linear decline in TCR beta diversity per million T cells.

CDR3 length: 16 amino acids. Germline CDR1 and CDR2: DFQATT and SNEGSKA (reference sequence). The trim removed 3 bases at V and 1 base at J, leaving 6 bases unmatched. Each donor was a healthy Caucasian individual from Russia, aged roughly 6 to 100. Primers used in a second PCR of about 7 to 12 cycles were a sample-barcoded 5' primer and a J-beta primer mix. MiXCR, applied by TCRdb to the 5' RACE reads, yields one record per CDR3 protein. The sample yields about 590,000 distinct CDR3 sequences, less than 35% seen once. This sequence was found in a woman aged 80 or over in good health. Sequenced sample: blood. The chain employs TRBV20-1 and TRBJ2-5, with TRBD2 matching 12 bases. CDR3 protein: CSASRTSGAFQETQYF. As DNA, the CDR3 is TGCAGTGCTAGTAGGACTAGCGGGGCATTCCAAGAGACCCAGTACTTC.